There are many counts of the clone carrying this T cell receptor beta chain. Its antigen is not identified. The data were taken from a study of T cells in Graves' hyperthyroidism and ophthalmopathy. Findings of the study overall: Blood also showed most of the thyroid clonotypes that were expanded above 0.001. Before onset, by a median of 6.5 months, the model predicted ophthalmopathy. Separation of ophthalmopathy from stable hyperthyroidism was achieved by a 13 V-J model.

There are 15 residues in the CDR3. The V gene end was trimmed by 5 bases and the J gene end by 4 bases; junction bases not matched to a gene: 8. Germline V CDR1 and CDR2: SEHNR, FQNEAQ (reference sequence). The PBMCs studied were ones that came from roughly 9.1 ml fresh peripheral blood. What was amplified from RNA transcripts were TCR beta CDR3 regions. First-round RT-PCR targeting the TCR CDR3 was performed with the HTBI primer set. One entry per CDR3 protein results from TCRdb running MiXCR on the multiplex PCR reads. The profile shows 390,000 or so distinct CDR3 sequences, about 15% of them singletons.

The sample was blood. The chain couples TRBV7-9 to TRBJ2-3; 8 bases fit TRBD2. The receptor was derived from a man between 18 and 35 years old with Graves' ophthalmopathy. CDR3 amino acids: CASSPGGGPPDTQYF. CDR3 in DNA: TGTGCCAGCAGCCCCGGGGGGGGGCCCCCAGATACGCAGTATTTT.